The 14 T cell receptor delta chains presented below share a single source sample, sequenced in a study of γδ T cells in repeated Plasmodium falciparum infection (dated by TCRdb to about 2021). For bulk TCR repertoire analysis, Vgamma9/Vdelta2+ and Vdelta2-negative gammadelta T cell populations were isolated by flow sorting from peripheral blood mononuclear cells. Library preparation used multiplex PCR. Instrument used: Illumina MiSeq. TCRdb called clones anew from the public reads via CATT; matching DNA rows were later pooled. The sample profile shows 45,000 to 50,000 delta-chain clones; roughly 1.5% of them were found once. Approximately 8.6% of the sample comes from the top ten. The specimen was gamma-delta T cells from blood. The origin of the receptors is a pool of human donors (malaria-infected and uninfected, not separated).

This clone was detected ten times or more. Possible read error: a much larger clone is one base away. The chain links TRDV1 to TRDJ1, with 7 bases lining up with TRDD3. Germline V gene data show CDR1 as TSWWSYY and CDR2 as QGS. The CDR3 spans 20 residues. The CDR3 nucleotides are TGTGCTCTTAGCCCCTTGTCCTGGGGGTCCCCCGGTTGGTACACCGATAGACTCATCTTT. It translates to CALSPLSWGSPGWYTDRLIF.

This clone was seen only a few times. This probably arose from a read error, given a far larger clone one base away. The rearrangement links TRDV1 to TRDJ1, with D maybe TRDD2 (8 bases). The J gene is absent in TCRdb and was assigned here via DNA matching to germline. The germline CDR1 and CDR2 sequences are TSWWSYY and QGS. The CDR3 covers 19 residues. The CDR3 sequence is CALGESFLPITGDISKLIF. Written as DNA, the CDR3 is TGTGCCCTTGGGGAAAGCTTCCTACCTATTACTGGGGATATTAGTAAACTCATCTTT.

Details on this clone: TCRdb's protein, taken from a much larger clone, differs from this DNA's translation at residue 22, likely owing to a read error; the protein displayed comes from the DNA. The chain joins TRDV1 to TRDJ1; 12 nucleotides agree with TRDD3. As TCRdb names no J gene, one was assigned here on the basis of a DNA match to germline. CDR3 size: 25 residues. Germline V CDR1 and CDR2: TSWWSYY, QGS. The CDR3 is CALGELRVGLPALHWGILCTDRLIF. The CDR3 DNA reads as TGTGCTCTTGGGGAACTAAGGGTGGGACTTCCTGCCCTGCACTGGGGGATACTATGCACCGATAGACTCATCTTT.

Note on this clone: This DNA's translation differs at residue 19 from TCRdb's protein, which comes from a much larger clone; a read error is likely, and the protein shown is translated from the DNA. The chain joins TRDV1 to TRDJ1; 13 bases are a match to TRDD3. No J gene was available from TCRdb, and it was assigned here by a germline match of the DNA. CDR1 and CDR2 (germline): TSWWSYY, QGS. Trimming took 0 bases from V and 3 from J; bases not matched to a gene: 28. CDR3 length: 25 amino acids. DNA for the CDR3: TGTGCTCTTGGGGAACTACAGTCTTCCTACACAAAAACTGGGGGATACGCGTCCCCCCCCGATAAACTCATCTTT. Its protein is CALGELQSSYTKTGGYASPPDKLIF.

This clone has more than one count but fewer than ten. This sequence is one base from a far larger clone and is likely a read error. The same CDR3 can be traced to other DNA sequences in this sample. The J gene is uncalled and the V gene is TRDV1; the tabulated D call, TRDD3, remains unverified against the DNA. In germline, CDR1 is TSWWSYY, CDR2 QGS. CDR3 size: 19 residues. The CDR3 is CALGVSFPPRTGGDRPLIF. The CDR3 DNA follows: TGTGCTCTTGGGGTGAGCTTCCCACCCCGTACTGGGGGAGACAGACCCTTGATCTTT.

This clone showed up just a few times. The protein in TCRdb stems from a much larger clone and differs at residue 4 from this DNA's translation, likely a read error; here the protein is translated from the DNA. The chain is built from TRDV1 and TRDJ1, with 13 bases aligning to TRDD3. The germline V gene has CDR1 TSWWSYY and CDR2 QGS. This CDR3 has 19 amino acids. J lost 6 bases, V lost 7 bases, and 20 bases had no gene match. Written as DNA, the CDR3 is TGTGCTCTTGAGGAGCTTTCCCCCACTACTGGGGGATACGAGAATAAACTCATCTTT. It encodes CALEELSPTTGGYENKLIF.

This clone was counted many times. The protein held in TCRdb is that of a much larger clone and does not match this DNA's translation at residue 16, likely because of a read error; the protein shown is translated from the DNA. The chain couples TRDV1 to TRDJ1, with TRDD3 matching over 12 bases. TCRdb offers no J gene call, so here the DNA was matched to germline to obtain one. The CDR3 totals 21 residues. V shed 3 bases, J shed 3 bases, and the junction held 20 bases outside the gene matches. CDR1 and CDR2 from the germline V gene are TSWWSYY and QGS. CDR3 residues: CALGDNPTWVGWGIRADKLIF. The CDR3 DNA reads TGTGCTCTTGGGGATAATCCTACTTGGGTTGGCTGGGGGATACGCGCCGATAAACTCATCTTT.

Concerning this clone: The protein given by TCRdb reflects a much larger clone and differs at residue 6 from this DNA's translation, likely from a read error; the protein shown is the DNA's translation. V gene TRDV1 combines with J gene TRDJ1; the match to TRDD3 covers 8 bases. Matching the DNA to germline supplied the J gene, which TCRdb does not give. J gave up 2 bases and V 2 bases, and 28 bases lay outside the gene matches. CDR1 is TSWWSYY, CDR2 QGS, per germline. The CDR3 is 23 residues long. Here the CDR3 DNA reads TGTGCTCTTGGGGAATGTCCGAGGGCTACACTGGGGGGACACACCGACCCAACCGATAAACTCATCTTT. Its translation: CALGECPRATLGGHTDPTDKLIF.

This clone was seen a few times. Since a far larger clone is one base different, this is likely a read error. At the DNA level, this CDR3 is encoded by other sequences in the same sample as well. The rearrangement uses TRDV1 and TRDJ1, with TRDD3 matching 12 bases. The CDR3 is 20 residues long. The trim removed 4 bases at V and 11 bases at J, leaving 26 bases unmatched. Germline-derived CDR1 and CDR2 are TSWWSYY and QGS. The CDR3 is CALGGEFGRWVLGDTTKLIF. The DNA of the CDR3 is TGTGCTCTTGGGGGGGAGTTTGGACGATGGGTACTGGGGGATACAACGAAGCTCATCTTT.

With regard to this clone: The amino acid sequence in TCRdb belongs to a much larger clone and departs from this DNA's translation at residue 4, likely a sequencing read error; the sequence shown is translated from the DNA. J is TRDJ1 and V is TRDV2, with TRDD3 identical over 7 bases. This CDR3 is built from 17 residues. Germline CDR1 reads GEAIGNYY; CDR2 reads EKD. CDR3 sequence (DNA): TGTGCCTGTTACACCGTCTCTCTGGGGGTTTACACCGATAAACTCATCTTT. It encodes CACYTVSLGVYTDKLIF.

This clone appeared many times. With only one base between it and a far larger clone, this is likely a read error. The same CDR3 arises from other DNA sequences in this sample as well. This chain uses TRDV1 with TRDJ1; 13 nucleotides line up with TRDD3. The CDR3 has 20 amino acids. Trimming at V came to 2 bases and at J to 3 bases, leaving 15 bases not matched to a gene. Per germline, CDR1 TSWWSYY and CDR2 QGS. CDR3 DNA: TGTGCTCTTGGGGAAGTCACCCTCTTGTACTGGGGGATACGCCCCGATAAACTCATCTTT. Its translation: CALGEVTLLYWGIRPDKLIF.

About this clone: The protein TCRdb lists belongs to a much larger clone and differs from this DNA's translation at residue 22, which points to a read error; the protein shown is made from the DNA. The J segment was not called; the V segment is TRDV1; TRDD3, the table's D call, lacks a check against the DNA. CDR3 size: 23 residues. CDR1 is TSWWSYY and CDR2 is QGS in the germline V gene. CDR3 bases: TGTGCTCTTGGGGACAACATTCCTACTCTGCCTGGGGGACCCCCGTCGTACACCGATAAACTCACCTTT. Translated: CALGDNIPTLPGGPPSYTDKLTF.

With respect to this clone: TCRdb's listed protein matches a much larger clone and diverges from this DNA's translation at residue 3, likely through a read error; the protein shown comes from the DNA. The chain links TRDV1 to TRDJ1, with a weak D call TRDD3 (6 bases). The J gene is absent in TCRdb and was assigned here via DNA matching to germline. Germline V gene sequence: CDR1 TSWWSYY, CDR2 QGS. This CDR3 has 15 amino acids. As DNA, the CDR3 is TGTGCTCCTGGGGAAGCGGGGGTTAGCACCGATAAACTCATCTTT. This translates into CAPGEAGVSTDKLIF.

For this clone: A single base is all that separates this from a far larger clone, so a read error is likely. Other nucleotide sequences from this sample produce the same CDR3. The chain carries TRDV2 and TRDJ1, with 10 bases matching TRDD3. The J gene, left out of TCRdb, was set here by checking the DNA against germline. The CDR3 length is 21 residues. In germline, CDR1 is GEAIGNYY, CDR2 EKD. The CDR3 sequence is CACVRLPEHKGDTGYTDKLIF. As DNA, the CDR3 is TGTGCCTGTGTGAGGTTACCGGAACACAAGGGGGATACGGGGTACACCGACAAACTCATCTTT.